These 12 T cell receptor beta chains were sequenced from one sample in a study of CD8+CD57+ T cells in acquired aplastic anemia. Profiles of TCR beta VDJ and CDR3 were generated from a genomic DNA template. MiXCR was run by TCRdb on the reads, yielding one entry per CDR3 protein. The table records about 190,000 distinct CDR3 sequences, around 66% of them present only once. Specimen: sorted CD4+, CD8+, or CD8+CD57+ T cells (not recorded which) from PBMCs. The receptor set was obtained from a human donor with severe aplastic anemia or a healthy control (not recorded which).

The DNA for the CDR3 is TGTGCCAGCAGTTTAGTCACCGGTCCGGGGACCGGGGAGCTGTTTTTT. Translation: CASSLVTGPGTGELFF. V and J are TRBV12-3 or TRBV12-4 and TRBJ2-2; tentative D call: TRBD2 (5 bases). This CDR3 is built from 16 residues. V was pared by 1 base and J by 5 bases, with 14 bases between.

The chain couples TRBV19 to TRBJ1-5; D perhaps matches TRBD1 (5 bases). Germline-derived CDR1 and CDR2 are LNHDA and SQIVND (reference sequence). V was trimmed by 7 bases and J by 7 bases, leaving 14 bases between them. The CDR3 runs to 13 residues. CDR3 nucleotides: TGTGCCAGTACCCTCGGGGGTCAGCAGCCCCAGCATTTT. Protein: CASTLGGQQPQHF.

This clonotype was seen only a few times. A read error may explain this, as a much larger clone is one base away. The chain has TRBV11-2 and TRBJ2-3; TRBD2 aligns across 7 bases. CDR3 size: 15 residues. V dropped 3 bases and J dropped 0; count of bases not matched to a gene: 3. Germline CDR1 and CDR2: SGHAT and FQNNGV. CDR3 bases: TGTGCCAGCAGCTTGGGCGGGGGAAGCACAGATACGCAGTATTTT. Its protein is CASSLGGGSTDTQYF.

The chain couples TRBV7-9 to TRBJ2-4; the match to TRBD2 covers 8 bases. Germline assignment: CDR1 SEHNR and CDR2 FQNEAQ (reference sequence). The V and J ends lost 1 base and 8 bases, in that order; junction bases with no gene match: 7. The CDR3 sequence is 15 residues long. As DNA, the CDR3 is TGTGCCAGCAGCTTAGAAGCGGGAGCCACGGACATTCAGTACTTC. Its protein is CASSLEAGATDIQYF.

The rearrangement links TRBV10-3 to TRBJ2-1, with D tentatively TRBD2 (6 bases). The CDR3 runs 15 residues. Germline lookup yields CDR1 ENHRY and CDR2 SYGVKD. V dropped 0 bases and J dropped 9 bases, with 15 bases sitting between them. For the CDR3, the DNA is TGTGCCATCAGTGAGTCGAACGGGGGAGGCGGTGAGCAGTTCTTC. This encodes CAISESNGGGGEQFF.

V is TRBV7-8 and J is TRBJ1-2; D is undetermined. V shed 6 bases and J shed 9 bases, with 11 bases lying between them. The CDR3 spans 11 residues. In germline, CDR1 is SGHVS, CDR2 FQNEAQ. The chain's CDR3 is CASSYPDSYTF. The DNA of the CDR3 is TGTGCCAGCAGTTACCCAGACAGCTACACCTTC.

The chain links TRBV20-1 to TRBJ1-3; no definite D call. The CDR3 totals 13 residues. The V and J ends lost 4 bases and 7 bases respectively, with 14 bases between them. The germline CDR1 and CDR2 sequences are DFQATT and SNEGSKA (reference sequence). This CDR3 reads CSATWDSRNTIYF. CDR3 nucleotide sequence: TGCAGTGCTACATGGGATTCACGGAACACCATATATTTT.

V is TRBV7-2 and J is TRBJ2-5, with 14 bases lining up with TRBD2. Germline V gene lookup returns CDR1 SGHTA and CDR2 FQGNSA. The junction had 10 bases not matched to a gene; V was cut back by 3 bases and J by 4 bases. The CDR3 consists of 18 residues. The DNA of the CDR3 is TGTGCCAGCAGCTTTCGGACTAGCGGGGGGTCTCGGACAGAGACCCAGTACTTC. This codes for CASSFRTSGGSRTETQYF.

At least ten counts were recorded for this clonotype. This rearrangement joins TRBV15 to TRBJ1-3; D possibly corresponds to TRBD1 (5 bases). The V and J ends lost 5 bases and 2 bases respectively, with 13 bases between them. The CDR3 consists of 15 residues. Germline CDR1 is LNHNV and CDR2 is YYDKDF (reference sequence). This CDR3 is CATSSSRGAGNTIYF. In nucleotides, the CDR3 is TGTGCCACCAGCTCATCCCGGGGGGCTGGAAACACCATATATTTT.

The V and J genes are TRBV7-9 and TRBJ2-2, with a weak D call TRBD2 (5 bases). V gave up 1 base and J gave up 4 bases, with 13 bases separating them. The CDR3 is made up of 16 amino acids. Germline V gene lookup returns CDR1 SEHNR and CDR2 FQNEAQ (reference sequence). The CDR3: CASSLEGGYGTGELFF. In DNA form, the CDR3 reads TGTGCCAGCAGCTTAGAGGGCGGGTACGGCACCGGGGAGCTGTTTTTT.

The chain uses TRBV10-3 and TRBJ1-5; TRBD1 is a possible D gene (5 bases). Germline CDR1 and CDR2: ENHRY and SYGVKD. The V gene lost 3 bases and the J gene lost 2 bases, with 8 bases spanning the gap. The CDR3 runs 14 residues. CDR3 nucleotide sequence: TGTGCCATCAGTGAAGGGGTTCGCAATCAGCCCCAGCATTTT. Translated, it gives CAISEGVRNQPQHF.

V and J are TRBV2 and TRBJ1-2; 10 bases match TRBD1. Germline V gives CDR1 SNHLY, CDR2 FYNNEI. V was clipped by 5 bases and J by 6 bases; unmatched bases: 12. The CDR3 spans 16 residues. CDR3 loop: CASSSMTGGAGNGYTF. CDR3 DNA sequence: TGTGCCAGCAGTTCTATGACAGGGGGCGCAGGAAATGGCTACACCTTC.